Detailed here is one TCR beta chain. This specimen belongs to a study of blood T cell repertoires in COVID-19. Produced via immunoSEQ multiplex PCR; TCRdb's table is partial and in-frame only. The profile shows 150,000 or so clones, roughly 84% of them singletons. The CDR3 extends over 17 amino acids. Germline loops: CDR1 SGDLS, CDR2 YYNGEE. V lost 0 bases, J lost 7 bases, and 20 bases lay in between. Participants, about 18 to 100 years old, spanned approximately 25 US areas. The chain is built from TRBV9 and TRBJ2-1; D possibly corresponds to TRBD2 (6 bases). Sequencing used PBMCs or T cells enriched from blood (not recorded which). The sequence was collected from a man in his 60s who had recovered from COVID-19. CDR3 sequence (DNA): TGTGCCAGCAGCGTAGAGGGAACTAGCCGTTTTGGGAATGAGCAGTTCTTC. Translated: CASSVEGTSRFGNEQFF.